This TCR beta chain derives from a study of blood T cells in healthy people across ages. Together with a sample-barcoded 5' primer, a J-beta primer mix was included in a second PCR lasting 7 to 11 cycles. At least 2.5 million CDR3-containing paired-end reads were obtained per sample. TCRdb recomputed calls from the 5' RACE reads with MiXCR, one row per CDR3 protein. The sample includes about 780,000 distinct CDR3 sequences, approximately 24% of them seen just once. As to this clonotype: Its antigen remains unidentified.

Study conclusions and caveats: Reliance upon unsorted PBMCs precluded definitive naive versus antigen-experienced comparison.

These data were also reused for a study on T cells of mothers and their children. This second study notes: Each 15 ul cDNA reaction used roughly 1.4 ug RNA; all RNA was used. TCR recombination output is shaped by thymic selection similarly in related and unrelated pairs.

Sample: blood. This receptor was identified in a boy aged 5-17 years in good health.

CDR3 region: CSASPKIRDRGYEQYF. DNA of the CDR3: TGCAGTGCTAGCCCTAAAATTCGCGACAGGGGCTACGAGCAGTACTTC. This chain connects TRBV20-1 to TRBJ2-7, with 8 bases fitting TRBD1. In germline, CDR1 is DFQATT, CDR2 SNEGSKA (reference sequence). V lost 3 bases and J lost 3; bases outside the gene matches: 13. This CDR3 contains 16 residues.